This T cell receptor beta chain was observed in a study of blood T cell repertoires in COVID-19. Recruitment covered about two dozen US areas and drew participants whose ages spanned roughly 18 to 89 years. Using immunoSEQ multiplex PCR, the repertoire was profiled, and TCRdb retains in-frame clones only, with some absent. The sample records about half a million clones, 80% to 90% being singletons. Germline V gene lookup returns CDR1 SGHTA and CDR2 FQGNSA. V was clipped by 8 bases and J by 4 bases; unmatched bases: 5. This CDR3 contains 14 residues. This chain connects TRBV7-2 to TRBJ2-4; 10 nucleotides agree with TRBD2. The sequenced sample was PBMCs or T cells enriched from blood (not recorded which). The sequence derives from an older woman who had recovered from COVID-19. The CDR3 reads CASQYSGGKNIQYF. CDR3 sequence (DNA): TGTGCCAGCCAATATAGCGGGGGGAAAAACATTCAGTACTTC.